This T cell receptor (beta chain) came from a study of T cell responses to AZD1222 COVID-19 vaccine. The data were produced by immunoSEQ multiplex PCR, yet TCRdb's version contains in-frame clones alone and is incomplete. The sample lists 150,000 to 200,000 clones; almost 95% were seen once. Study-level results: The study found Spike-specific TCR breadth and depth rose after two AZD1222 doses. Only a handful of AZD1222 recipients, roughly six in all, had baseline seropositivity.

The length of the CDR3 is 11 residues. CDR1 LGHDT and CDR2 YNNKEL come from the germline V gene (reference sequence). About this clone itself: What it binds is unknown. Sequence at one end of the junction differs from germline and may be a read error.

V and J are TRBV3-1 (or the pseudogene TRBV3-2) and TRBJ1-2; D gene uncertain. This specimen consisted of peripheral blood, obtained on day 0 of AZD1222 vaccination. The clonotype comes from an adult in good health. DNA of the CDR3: TGTGCCAGTAGCCAAGCTCGTGGCTACACCTTC. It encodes CASSQARGYTF.